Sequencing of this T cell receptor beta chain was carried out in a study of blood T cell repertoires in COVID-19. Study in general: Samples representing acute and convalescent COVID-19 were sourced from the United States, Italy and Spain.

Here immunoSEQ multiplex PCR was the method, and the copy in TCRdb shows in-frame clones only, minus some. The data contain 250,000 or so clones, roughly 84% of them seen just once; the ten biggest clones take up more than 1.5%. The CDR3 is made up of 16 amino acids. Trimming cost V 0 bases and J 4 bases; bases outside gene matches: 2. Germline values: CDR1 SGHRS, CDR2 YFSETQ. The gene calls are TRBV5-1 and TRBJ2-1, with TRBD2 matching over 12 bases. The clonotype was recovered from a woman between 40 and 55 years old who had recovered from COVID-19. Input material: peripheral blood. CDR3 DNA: TGCGCCAGCAGCTTGGCTAGCGGGGGGGGATACAATGAGCAGTTCTTC. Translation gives CASSLASGGGYNEQFF. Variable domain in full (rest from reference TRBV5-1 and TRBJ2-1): KAGVTQTPRYLIKTRGQQVTLSCSPISGHRSVSWYQQTPGQGLQFLFEYFSETQRNKGNFPGRFSGRQFSNSRSEMNVSTLELGDSALYLCASSLASGGGYNEQFFGPGTRLTVL.